This T cell receptor beta chain appears in the sequencing data of a study of blood T cell repertoires in COVID-19 (TCRdb year 2020). Notes on the research overall: Samples covering the acute and convalescent phases of COVID-19 were provided by collaborators in the United States, Italy and Spain. The material from the prospective study consisted of cDNA or gDNA derived from T cells, B-cell-depleted T cells, or PBMCs. Deeply sampled blood TCRbeta repertoires from subjects exposed to, actively infected with, or recovered from COVID-19 were included in the dataset. The repertoires were released in a freely available public database intended as a resource for research on the immune response to SARS-CoV-2. Samples were obtained from the ongoing ImmuneRACE study (first 160 participants) and from roughly 1,300 subjects provided by 6 global collaborators. A de-identified subject ID, COVID-19 status, age in years and sex were almost always included in the sample metadata. HLA class I and class II types, where available, came from metadata supplied by the sample provider rather than from assay-based typing. Here is what the overall study found, with its caveats: The quantity of clinical and demographic metadata differed by source and by participant and was supplied without curation.

TCRbeta CDR3 regions were amplified from genomic DNA by means of the immunoSEQ Assay, a bias-controlled multiplex PCR. The paper's data handling went like this. The number of nucleated cells in each sample was estimated by amplification of reference gene primers within the assay. Sequence reads were collapsed and filtered to measure the absolute abundance of every unique TCRbeta CDR3 rearrangement. For each sample, productive Simpson clonality was calculated as the square root of Simpson's diversity index across productive rearrangements. TCRdb limited this immuneACCESS table to in-frame rearrangements with V and J called. A share of clones is missing; checked studies link under half to unresolved V genes, and the rest is unexplained. That table furnishes V, J and clone size, whereas the DNA furnished D and trimming. Across this sample there are about 160,000 clones, with approximately 82% seen only once. The ten largest clones represent 22% of the sample.

Taken from the germline V gene (reference sequence), the CDR1 and CDR2 loops are WNHNN and SYGVQD. Measured from the cysteine to the phenylalanine, the CDR3 is 14 residues long. Just CDR3 DNA is preserved here, 42 bases in frame from base 1. With regard to this clone: Its target antigen remains unknown. At one end, the junction sequence differs from germline, possibly due to a read error.

Whole blood was collected in K2EDTA tubes by collaborating institutions according to the institutions' own protocols. For TCRbeta analysis, collaborators shipped samples in one of three forms: frozen whole blood, isolated PBMCs, or DNA extracted from either of those sample types. The TCR originated in a woman aged 80 or over with acute or convalescent COVID-19. This receptor chain uses TRBV10-1 and TRBJ1-1, with TRBD1 tentatively as D gene (6 bases match). Sequences were obtained from peripheral blood. The nucleotides read TGCGCCAGCAGGGAAAGACAGGAGGACACAGAAGCTTTCTTT. Translated, this gives CASRERQEDTEAFF.